The 30 T cell receptor beta chains in this list originate from one sample, sequenced in a study of blood T cell repertoires in COVID-19. TCRdb's table, derived via immunoSEQ multiplex PCR, lists solely in-frame clones and lacks some. The table records 100,000 to 150,000 clones, 60% to 85% of them present only once. Sequenced: peripheral blood. The source is a human donor with acute or convalescent COVID-19. The donor label of this sample is uncertain.

The J gene is TRBJ2-6, the V gene TRBV19, with a tentative D call TRBD1 (5 bases). Per the germline V gene, CDR1 is LNHDA and CDR2 is SQIVND (reference sequence). V lost 7 bases and J lost 0, with 10 bases in between. The CDR3 runs to 15 residues. For the CDR3, the DNA is TGTGCCAGTAAGGCAGGGCGCTCTGGGGCCAACGTCCTGACTTTC. This encodes CASKAGRSGANVLTF.

The chain has TRBV14 and TRBJ1-1; tentatively, D is TRBD1 (5 bases). Trimming cost V 4 bases and J 4 bases, with 10 bases left between them. Germline loops: CDR1 SGHDN, CDR2 FVKESK. This CDR3 is built from 13 residues. DNA for the CDR3: TGTGCCAGCAGCCTACACGGGGGCACTGAAGCTTTCTTT. It encodes CASSLHGGTEAFF.

The chain's CDR3 is CAISVDRDYGYTF. In DNA, the CDR3 is TGTGCCATCAGCGTCGACAGGGACTATGGCTACACCTTC. The rearrangement uses TRBV10-3 and TRBJ1-2; TRBD1 aligns across 7 bases. Per germline, CDR1 ENHRY and CDR2 SYGVKD. The CDR3 covers 13 residues. V lost 6 bases, J lost 3 bases, and 4 bases stayed unmatched.

The gene calls are TRBV21-1 and TRBJ1-5. TRBV21-1 is a listed pseudogene. This CDR3 spans 15 amino acids. CDR3 protein: CAGSLRRDSNQPQHF. The CDR3, as DNA: TGTGCCGGGTCTCTTAGGCGGGATAGCAATCAGCCCCAGCATTTT.

This chain uses TRBV7-9 with TRBJ2-5; no clear D gene. Germline assignment: CDR1 SEHNR and CDR2 FQNEAQ (reference sequence). Deletions cut 5 bases from V and 5 bases from J, with 15 bases between. CDR3 length equals 14 residues. Written as DNA, the CDR3 is TGTGCCAGCAGCGTAAGATCGGTTCCGGAGACCCAGTACTTC. It translates to CASSVRSVPETQYF. The variable domain in full, with the rest retrieved from reference TRBV7-9 and TRBJ2-5, is DTGVSQNPRHKITKRGQNVTFRCDPISEHNRLYWYRQTLGQGPEFLTYFQNEAQLEKSRLLSDRFSAERPKGSFSTLEIQRTEQGDSAMYLCASSVRSVPETQYFGPGTRLLVL.

This clone appeared once. The chain employs TRBV5-1 and TRBJ1-2; D call uncertain. V lost 5 bases to trimming and J lost 8 bases, with 13 bases between them. This CDR3 comprises 12 residues. Germline V gives CDR1 SGHRS, CDR2 YFSETQ. For the CDR3, the DNA is TGCGCCAGCAGTTCCGGGGAGACGGGCTACACCTTC. It is translated as CASSSGETGYTF.

In its sample, this clone was seen many times. Within the sample, other DNA sequences also encode this same CDR3. The chain recombines TRBV5-6 with TRBJ1-6; 8 bases are shared with TRBD1. V was clipped by 3 bases and J by 7 bases; unmatched bases: 3. Germline V gives CDR1 SGHDT, CDR2 YYEEEE. The CDR3 extends over 14 amino acids. The CDR3, as DNA: TGTGCCAGCAGCTCGGACAGGGAGAATTCACCCCTCCACTTT. Amino acid sequence: CASSSDRENSPLHF.

V usage is TRBV29-1 and J usage is TRBJ2-1, with TRBD2 matching 10 bases. The CDR3 contains 13 residues. The V gene end was trimmed by 6 bases and the J gene end by 3 bases; junction bases not matched to a gene: 2. The germline V gene encodes CDR1 SQVTM and CDR2 ANQGSEA. This CDR3 reads CSVKRGGYNEQFF. CDR3 bases: TGCAGCGTCAAGCGGGGGGGCTACAATGAGCAGTTCTTC.

The chain recombines TRBV4-1 with TRBJ2-3; weak D call: TRBD1 (6 bases). Trimming took off 6 bases at V and 0 bases at J, with 16 bases between the two ends. This CDR3 comprises 16 residues. Germline V gene data show CDR1 as MGHRA and CDR2 as YSYEKL. The CDR3 region is CASRYRATASTDTQYF. CDR3 bases: TGCGCCAGCAGGTACAGGGCGACGGCCAGCACAGATACGCAGTATTTT.

This clone occurred a few times. V gene TRBV12-5 combines with J gene TRBJ1-1; 7 nucleotides align to TRBD1. V was pared by 7 bases and J by 1 base, with 6 bases of the junction left unmatched. This CDR3 is 14 amino acids long. CDR1 is LGHNT and CDR2 is FRNRAP in the germline V gene. CDR3 sequence reads: CASVERQGNTEAFF. The CDR3, as DNA: TGTGCTAGTGTCGAGCGACAGGGGAACACTGAAGCTTTCTTT.

Concerning this clone itself: Given a much more abundant clone one base away, this may be a read error. The CDR3 DNA follows: TGTGCCAGCAGCGACAGGGACTATGGCTACACCTTC. Translating gives CASSDRDYGYTF. The rearrangement joins TRBV9 to TRBJ1-2, with D tentatively TRBD1 (6 bases). The CDR3 length is 12 residues. Germline V gene lookup returns CDR1 SGDLS and CDR2 YYNGEE. Trimming took off 3 bases at V and 3 bases at J, with 6 bases between the two ends.

The chain has TRBV5-8 and TRBJ1-4, with D possibly matching TRBD1 (5 bases). This CDR3 region has 14 residues. Trimming removed 4 bases at V and 10 bases at J, with 17 bases between. Germline CDR1 reads SGHTS; CDR2 reads YDEGEE. The CDR3 loop reads CASSPSHGQGKLFF. CDR3 nucleotides: TGTGCCAGCAGCCCGTCCCACGGCCAGGGAAAACTGTTTTTT. The full variable domain, in which reference TRBV5-8 and TRBJ1-4 provide the parts outside the CDR3, is EAGVTQSPTHLIKTRGQQATLRCSPISGHTSVYWYQQALGLGLQFLLWYDEGEERNRGNFPPRFSGRQFPNYSSELNVNALELEDSALYLCASSPSHGQGKLFFGSGTQLSVL.

CDR3 coding DNA: TGTGCCTGGAGTACCACCCGACTAGCGGGGGGGCTTCCTGGGAATGAGCAGTTCTTC. As protein: CAWSTTRLAGGLPGNEQFF. V is TRBV30 and J is TRBJ2-1; 14 nucleotides match TRBD2. CDR3 length: 19 residues. The junction had 16 bases not matched to a gene; V was cut back by 2 bases and J by 7 bases. Germline V CDR1 and CDR2: GTSNPN, SVGIG (reference sequence).

The DNA for the CDR3 is TGTGCCAGCAGCCAGGGGGGTGAGCAGTTCTTC. Its protein product is CASSQGGEQFF. The chain carries TRBV11-3 and TRBJ2-1, with D tentatively TRBD1 (7 bases). The CDR3 has 11 amino acids. V was trimmed by 5 bases and J by 9 bases, leaving 8 bases between them. Germline assignment: CDR1 SGHNT and CDR2 YENEEA. Complete variable domain (other parts from reference TRBV11-3 and TRBJ2-1): EAGVVQSPRYKIIEKKQPVAFWCNPISGHNTLYWYLQNLGQGPELLIRYENEEAVDDSQLPKDRFSAERLKGVDSTLKIQPAELGDSAVYLCASSQGGEQFFGPGTRLTVL.

The chain links TRBV5-1 to TRBJ1-6; 7 bases are a match to TRBD1. This CDR3 region has 15 residues. CDR1 and CDR2 from the germline V gene are SGHRS and YFSETQ. The trim removed 3 bases at V and 6 bases at J, leaving 6 bases unmatched. The CDR3 coding sequence is TGCGCCAGCAGCTCGGGGGACAGAACTAATTCACCCCTCCACTTT. This gives the protein CASSSGDRTNSPLHF.

The chain couples TRBV6-6 to TRBJ2-7, with TRBD2 as a possible D gene (5 bases). Per the germline V gene, CDR1 is MNHNY and CDR2 is SVGAGI (reference sequence). The CDR3 is 15 residues long. Trimming took 5 bases from V and 5 from J, leaving 19 bases between them. The chain's CDR3 is CASSPGPLERDEQYF. CDR3 bases: TGTGCCAGCAGTCCTGGGCCTCTGGAGAGGGACGAGCAGTACTTC.

The rearrangement links TRBV5-1 to TRBJ2-7, with D possibly TRBD1 on 6 matching bases. Germline loops: CDR1 SGHRS, CDR2 YFSETQ. With 1 base removed from V and 5 bases from J, the gap between germline ends came to 10 bases. The CDR3 runs to 13 residues. CDR3 residues: CASSLSPGDEQYF. The CDR3 region has the DNA TGCGCCAGCAGCTTGTCTCCAGGGGACGAGCAGTACTTC.

This clone was found a few times. The rearrangement links TRBV7-9 to TRBJ2-7; TRBD2 aligns across 13 bases. This CDR3 has 15 amino acids. The germline gives CDR1 SEHNR, CDR2 FQNEAQ (reference sequence). The trim removed 5 bases at V and 3 bases at J, leaving 4 bases unmatched. The CDR3 protein is CASSEGTSGVYEQYF. CDR3 DNA: TGTGCCAGCAGCGAAGGGACTAGCGGGGTCTACGAGCAGTACTTC.

This sequence joins TRBV19 and TRBJ1-3; the D is unclear. Trimming took 3 bases from V and 4 from J, leaving 19 bases between them. The germline gives CDR1 LNHDA, CDR2 SQIVND (reference sequence). This CDR3 is built from 17 residues. The CDR3 nucleotides are TGTGCCAGTAGTATCGTGGCAGCCGGAGGTTGGGGAAACACCATATATTTT. It encodes CASSIVAAGGWGNTIYF.

The chain couples TRBV18 to TRBJ1-2, with D possibly matching TRBD1 (6 bases). Looked up from germline, CDR1 is KGHSH and CDR2 is LQKENI. V lost 2 bases to trimming and J lost 13 bases, with 17 bases between them. The length of the CDR3 is 13 residues. The CDR3 loop is CASSPGLEQGPTF. The CDR3 coding sequence is TGTGCCAGCTCACCAGGTCTTGAACAGGGTCCCACCTTC.

The rearrangement joins TRBV12-3 or TRBV12-4 to TRBJ1-5, with 7 nucleotides matching TRBD1. The CDR3 contains 11 residues. Losses at the gene ends were 6 bases for V and 10 bases for J; bases not matched to a gene: 3. The CDR3 sequence: CASSLGGPQHF. CDR3 sequence (DNA): TGTGCCAGCAGCCTAGGGGGCCCCCAGCATTTT.

The V call is TRBV19, the J call TRBJ2-2; perhaps TRBD1 as D (6 bases). Germline V gives CDR1 LNHDA, CDR2 SQIVND (reference sequence). CDR3 size: 15 residues. V was clipped by 7 bases and J by 1 base, with 13 bases between them. In DNA, the CDR3 is TGTGCCAGTACCCCGGGACACCTGAACACCGGGGAGCTGTTTTTT. Translating it yields CASTPGHLNTGELFF.

The V and J genes are TRBV19 and TRBJ2-5; 9 nucleotides line up with TRBD1. Per germline, CDR1 LNHDA and CDR2 SQIVND (reference sequence). This CDR3 has 16 amino acids. V shed 10 bases and J 1 base; nucleotides not matched to a gene: 13. The CDR3 DNA reads TGTGCCACGAATGACCGGGACAGGGAGTCCCAAGAGACCCAGTACTTC. It codes for CATNDRDRESQETQYF.

The rearrangement uses TRBV18 and TRBJ2-6; TRBD2 matches at 7 bases. CDR1 and CDR2 (germline): KGHSH, LQKENI. The CDR3 is made up of 17 amino acids. Germline trimming cut 3 bases from V and 0 bases from J; bases unmatched to any gene: 5. CDR3 DNA sequence: TGTGCCAGCTCACCCCGGGGGGTCAACTCTGGGGCCAACGTCCTGACTTTC. It encodes CASSPRGVNSGANVLTF.

The chain uses TRBV7-9 and TRBJ1-4, with unresolved D. The germline CDR1 and CDR2 sequences are SEHNR and FQNEAQ (reference sequence). The CDR3 runs to 13 residues. Trimming removed 3 bases at V and 15 bases at J, with 17 bases between. The CDR3 spells CASSFTLDGVLFF. CDR3 bases: TGTGCCAGCAGCTTTACACTGGACGGGGTTTTGTTTTTT.

The rearrangement joins TRBV5-1 to TRBJ2-1; D uncertain. Trimming took off 1 base at V and 5 bases at J, with 7 bases between the two ends. Germline loops: CDR1 SGHRS, CDR2 YFSETQ. The CDR3 spans 13 residues. CDR3 residues: CASSLTADNEQFF. CDR3 bases: TGCGCCAGCAGCTTGACAGCAGACAATGAGCAGTTCTTC.

The chain has TRBV19 and TRBJ1-5, with 9 bases fitting TRBD1. The CDR3 is 17 residues long. Germline lookup yields CDR1 LNHDA and CDR2 SQIVND (reference sequence). V dropped 5 bases and J dropped 6; count of bases not matched to a gene: 14. The CDR3 nucleotides are TGTGCCAGTAGTTCACGTCCGGGACAGGGTTCTCGTCAGCCCCAGCATTTT. This codes for CASSSRPGQGSRQPQHF.

This clone came up a few times. This chain uses TRBV27 with TRBJ2-1; D uncertain. The V and J ends lost 6 bases and 4 bases respectively, with 13 bases between them. The CDR3 sequence is 14 residues long. Germline CDR1 and CDR2: MNHEY and SMNVEV (reference sequence). The CDR3: CASRVLAPYNEQFF. The CDR3 DNA reads TGTGCCAGCAGGGTTTTAGCACCGTACAATGAGCAGTTCTTC.

The chain links TRBV21-1 to TRBJ2-7; the DNA was not used to check the table's D call, TRBD2. TRBV21-1 is labeled a pseudogene. This CDR3 is built from 16 residues. DNA of the CDR3: TGTGCCAGCACCTGCGCCGGGGTATTCGAATCCTACGAGCAGTACGTC. Amino acid sequence: CASTCAGVFESYEQYV.

The chain has TRBV9 and TRBJ1-3, with 9 bases aligning to TRBD1. With V trimmed by 4 bases and J by 2 bases, 4 bases remained unmatched. Germline assignment: CDR1 SGDLS and CDR2 YYNGEE. There are 15 residues in the CDR3. The CDR3 loop is CASSSGTGPGNTIYF. Here the CDR3 DNA reads TGTGCCAGCAGCTCGGGGACAGGGCCTGGAAACACCATATATTTT.